Following are 20 T cell receptor beta chains from one sample sequenced in a study of vaccination effects on CD4 cells after COVID-19. Libraries were prepared by immunoSEQ multiplex PCR; TCRdb keeps only in-frame clonotypes and omits some of them. The profile shows about 45,000 clones, about 80% of them singletons. Expansion of antigen-specific CD4+ T cells with viral peptide pools was carried out by the ViraFEST assay before sequencing. Following culture for around 10 days, CD4+ T cells were isolated. The healthy vaccine recipients, who had no prior SARS-CoV-2 infection, showed negative nucleocapsid antibodies. No antigen is known for these receptors. Here the sequenced sample was CD4+ T cells from PBMCs cultured with SARS-CoV-2 spike peptides, taken before COVID-19 vaccination. These receptors were collected from a human donor who received a COVID-19 vaccine.

This rearrangement joins TRBV15 to TRBJ2-7, with D uncertain. V lost 0 bases to trimming and J lost 4 bases, with 10 bases between them. The CDR3 consists of 14 residues. Germline CDR1 LNHNV, CDR2 YYDKDF (reference sequence). The CDR3 is CATSRDNLMYEQYV. The CDR3 coding sequence is TGTGCCACCAGCAGAGATAACCTGATGTACGAGCAGTACGTC.

This chain links TRBV5-5 with TRBJ2-5; 15 bases match TRBD2. Germline assignment: CDR1 SGHKS and CDR2 YYEKEE (reference sequence). With V trimmed by 3 bases and J by 3 bases, 3 bases remained unmatched. The CDR3 contains 16 residues. The DNA of the CDR3 is TGTGCCAGCAGCTGGGGACTAGCGGGGGGTGAAGAGACCCAGTACTTC. Amino acids: CASSWGLAGGEETQYF.

This chain uses TRBV6-2 or TRBV6-3 with TRBJ2-1; D not resolved. V was trimmed by 4 bases and J by 4 bases, leaving 5 bases between them. CDR1 is MNHEY, CDR2 SVGEGT, per germline. The CDR3 is 12 amino acids. The CDR3 here is CASSSIYNEQFF. The DNA of the CDR3 is TGTGCCAGCAGTTCGATATACAATGAGCAGTTCTTC.

The gene calls are TRBV11-2 and TRBJ1-6; the D gene is possibly TRBD1 (5 bases). V shed 2 bases and J shed 4 bases, with 9 bases lying between them. The germline CDR1 and CDR2 sequences are SGHAT and FQNNGV. The CDR3 has 15 amino acids. CDR3 amino acids: CASSLTGLYNSPLHF. In nucleotides, the CDR3 is TGTGCCAGCAGCTTAACAGGCTTATATAATTCACCCCTCCACTTT.

The rearrangement uses TRBV19 and TRBJ2-5; D gene uncertain. CDR1 and CDR2 (germline): LNHDA, SQIVND (reference sequence). The CDR3 totals 14 residues. V dropped 5 bases and J dropped 5 bases, with 15 bases sitting between them. CDR3 sequence: CASSSSGLRETQYF. The CDR3, as DNA: TGTGCCAGTAGTTCCTCGGGCCTTCGGGAGACCCAGTACTTC.

The chain employs TRBV5-5 and TRBJ1-3; D uncertain. V shed 3 bases and J shed 1 base, with 11 bases lying between them. CDR1 and CDR2 from the germline V gene are SGHKS and YYEKEE (reference sequence). This CDR3 is 15 amino acids long. The CDR3 loop is CASSSTRTSGNTIYF. The CDR3 region has the DNA TGTGCCAGCAGCTCCACAAGGACGTCTGGAAACACCATATATTTT.

V gene TRBV2 combines with J gene TRBJ1-6; D is unclear. CDR3 size: 15 residues. Germline loops: CDR1 SNHLY, CDR2 FYNNEI. The ends were cut back, 5 bases at V and 9 bases at J, with 17 bases in the middle. DNA for the CDR3: TGTGCCAGCAGTCCTCAGCAAGGATCGCGTTCACCCCTCCACTTT. Protein sequence: CASSPQQGSRSPLHF.

CDR3 amino acids: CASSDRRVTYNEQFF. CDR3 nucleotides: TGCGCCAGCAGTGACAGGCGGGTGACCTACAATGAGCAGTTCTTC. The chain uses TRBV5-1 and TRBJ2-1, with D possibly TRBD1 on 6 matching bases. Germline CDR1 reads SGHRS; CDR2 reads YFSETQ. V was pared by 5 bases and J by 2 bases, with 14 bases between. This CDR3 spans 15 amino acids. The complete variable domain, with remaining parts taken from reference TRBV5-1 and TRBJ2-1, reads KAGVTQTPRYLIKTRGQQVTLSCSPISGHRSVSWYQQTPGQGLQFLFEYFSETQRNKGNFPGRFSGRQFSNSRSEMNVSTLELGDSALYLCASSDRRVTYNEQFFGPGTRLTVL.

The CDR3 sequence: CASSFSGRREQFF. DNA for the CDR3: TGTGCCAGCAGTTTTTCTGGGAGACGTGAGCAGTTCTTC. The chain joins TRBV12-3 or TRBV12-4 to TRBJ2-1; D perhaps matches TRBD2 (5 bases). V was trimmed by 3 bases and J by 9 bases, leaving 12 bases between them. The CDR3 runs to 13 residues.

The V call is TRBV24-1, the J call TRBJ2-5; D gene unclear. This CDR3 region has 15 residues. The germline V gene encodes CDR1 KGHDR and CDR2 SFDVKD. Trimming stripped 0 bases from V and 1 base from J, with 8 bases between. The CDR3 nucleotides are TGTGCCACCAGTGATTTGCAGACGGGCCAAGAGACCCAGTACTTC. It codes for CATSDLQTGQETQYF.

The chain employs TRBV19 and TRBJ1-6; 7 bases are a match to TRBD1. V trimming: 5 bases; J trimming: 5 bases; junction bases outside the gene matches: 6. CDR3 length: 15 residues. Germline CDR1 and CDR2: LNHDA and SQIVND (reference sequence). The CDR3 sequence: CASSAGTVNNSPLHF. CDR3 DNA: TGTGCCAGTAGTGCCGGGACAGTAAATAATTCACCCCTCCACTTT.

The chain combines TRBV5-1 with TRBJ1-1; TRBD1 matches at 10 bases. The CDR3 covers 14 residues. The V and J ends lost 3 bases and 11 bases, in that order; junction bases with no gene match: 10. The germline CDR1 and CDR2 sequences are SGHRS and YFSETQ. CDR3 sequence: CASSSSGQGVDAFF. The CDR3 nucleotides read TGCGCCAGCAGCTCGAGCGGACAGGGGGTAGACGCTTTCTTT.

The chain recombines TRBV14 with TRBJ2-7; D may be TRBD1 (5 bases). The CDR3 loop spans 24 amino acids. CDR1 is SGHDN, CDR2 FVKESK, per germline. Trimming cost V 3 bases and J 5 bases, with 44 bases left between them. This chain's CDR3 is CASSQVKKGSLIGCGARKEDEQYV. The CDR3 bases are TGTGCCAGCAGCCAGGTTAAGAAAGGATCCCTCATCGGTTGTGGGGCCCGTAAAGAGGACGAGCAGTACGTC.

J is TRBJ2-5 and V is TRBV24-1; 7 bases agree with TRBD1. After removal of 2 bases from V and 4 bases from J, the junction contained 12 bases not matched to a gene. The germline V gene encodes CDR1 KGHDR and CDR2 SFDVKD. The CDR3 sequence is 17 residues long. CDR3 sequence: CATSDSGQISYTETQYF. The DNA of the CDR3 is TGTGCCACCAGTGATTCGGGACAGATATCTTACACAGAGACCCAGTACTTC.

V and J are TRBV10-1 and TRBJ1-3, with a weak D call TRBD1 (5 bases). CDR1 and CDR2 from the germline V gene are WNHNN and SYGVQD (reference sequence). The CDR3 totals 16 residues. V dropped 7 bases and J dropped 0 bases, with 16 bases sitting between them. The CDR3 loop is CASIDPGRGSGNTIYF. CDR3 in DNA: TGCGCCAGCATTGATCCGGGACGGGGCTCTGGAAACACCATATATTTT.

This clone was observed a handful of times. This chain uses TRBV5-6 with TRBJ2-2; D unresolved. With 6 bases removed from V and 1 base from J, the gap between germline ends came to 10 bases. CDR3 length: 14 residues. The V gene's germline CDR1 is SGHDT and CDR2 YYEEEE. CDR3 nucleotides: TGTGCCAGCAACCTCAGGATGAACACCGGGGAGCTGTTTTTT. Its translation: CASNLRMNTGELFF. The whole variable domain, filled in from reference TRBV5-6 and TRBJ2-2, reads DAGVTQSPTHLIKTRGQQVTLRCSPKSGHDTVSWYQQALGQGPQFIFQYYEEEERQRGNFPDRFSGHQFPNYSSELNVNALLLGDSALYLCASNLRMNTGELFFGEGSRLTVL.

The CDR3 loop is CASSRGQVSGEKLFF. DNA for the CDR3: TGTGCCAGTAGCCGGGGACAGGTCAGCGGTGAAAAACTGTTTTTT. The rearrangement uses TRBV19 and TRBJ1-4; the match to TRBD1 covers 8 bases. The J segment lost 7 bases and the V segment lost 6 bases, leaving 10 bases of the junction unmatched. CDR3 length: 15 residues. Germline V lookup: CDR1 LNHDA, CDR2 SQIVND (reference sequence).

The chain combines TRBV19 with TRBJ2-6, with D tentatively TRBD2 (6 bases). The CDR3 is 16 amino acids. V was pared by 3 bases and J by 1 base, with 10 bases between. Germline assignment: CDR1 LNHDA and CDR2 SQIVND (reference sequence). CDR3 DNA sequence: TGTGCCAGTAGTATTTTCGGGGGATCTGGGGCCAACGTCCTGACTTTC. It translates to CASSIFGGSGANVLTF.

This chain uses TRBV4-2 with TRBJ2-1, with D perhaps being TRBD1 or TRBD2 (5 bases each). Germline CDR1 and CDR2: LGHNA and YNFKEQ. V shed 4 bases and J shed 9 bases, with 13 bases lying between them. The CDR3 is 13 amino acids. As DNA, the CDR3 is TGTGCCAGCAGCCGGGACCAATTGGTTGAGCAGTTCTTC. This encodes CASSRDQLVEQFF.

This chain connects TRBV5-1 to TRBJ1-1, with D possibly being TRBD1 (6 bases). Trimming left V 4 bases short and J 4 bases short, with 17 bases between. The CDR3 contains 15 residues. Per germline, CDR1 SGHRS and CDR2 YFSETQ. The CDR3 DNA reads as TGCGCCAGCAGCAGGACGTCAGGGGCCGGCACTGAAGCTTTCTTT. It translates to CASSRTSGAGTEAFF.